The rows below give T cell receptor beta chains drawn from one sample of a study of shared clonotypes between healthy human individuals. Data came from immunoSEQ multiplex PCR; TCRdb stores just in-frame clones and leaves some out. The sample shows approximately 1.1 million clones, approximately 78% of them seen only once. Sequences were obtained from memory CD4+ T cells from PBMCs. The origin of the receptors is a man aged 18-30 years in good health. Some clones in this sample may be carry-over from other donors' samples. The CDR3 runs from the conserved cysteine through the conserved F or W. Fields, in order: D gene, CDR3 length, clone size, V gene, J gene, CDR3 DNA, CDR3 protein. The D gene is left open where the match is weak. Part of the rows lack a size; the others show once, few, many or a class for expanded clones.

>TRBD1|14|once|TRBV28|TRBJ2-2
TGTGCCAGCTTGGACAGGGGAAACACCGGGGAGCTGTTTTTT
CASLDRGNTGELFF
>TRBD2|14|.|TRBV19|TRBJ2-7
TGTGCCAGTAGTCGACGGGAGGGGTACTACGAGCAGTACTTC
CASSRREGYYEQYF
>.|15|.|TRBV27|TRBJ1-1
TGTGCCAGCAGTTCGCGAAGAGGGGCCTATAATGCAGCTTTCTTT
CASSSRRGAYNAAFF
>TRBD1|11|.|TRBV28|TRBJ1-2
TGTGCTACGAAGGGGGCCGTTGGCTACACCTTC
CATKGAVGYTF
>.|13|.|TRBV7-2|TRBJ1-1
TGTGCCAGCAGCCCTATGAGGGGTACTGAAGCTTTCTTT
CASSPMRGTEAFF
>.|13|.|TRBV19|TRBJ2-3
TGTGCCAGTAGTATATCCCACCCAGATACGCAGTATTTT
CASSISHPDTQYF
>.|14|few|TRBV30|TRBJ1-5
TGTGCCTGGAGTTCAGGGGAAGGGAGTCAGCCCCAGCATTTT
CAWSSGEGSQPQHF
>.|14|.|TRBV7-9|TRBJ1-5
TGTGCCAGCAGCCTTCAAGGCAGCAATCAGCCCCAGCATTTT
CASSLQGSNQPQHF
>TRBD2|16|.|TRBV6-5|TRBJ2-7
TGTGCCAGCAGTTTCGGGACTAGCGGGGGGGTCTACGAGCAGTACTTC
CASSFGTSGGVYEQYF
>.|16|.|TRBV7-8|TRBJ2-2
TGTGCCAGCAGCTTAGGTAGACGACCGAACACCGGGGAGCTGTTTTTT
CASSLGRRPNTGELFF
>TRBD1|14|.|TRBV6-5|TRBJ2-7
TGTGCCAGCAGTTACAGGACAGGGGTCTACGAGCAGTACTTC
CASSYRTGVYEQYF
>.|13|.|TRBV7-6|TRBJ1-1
TGTGCCAGCAGCTTACAAGGAGGCACTGAAGCTTTCTTT
CASSLQGGTEAFF
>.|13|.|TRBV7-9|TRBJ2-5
TGTGCCAGCAGCTTAGGTCTGGGGGAGACCCAGTACTTC
CASSLGLGETQYF
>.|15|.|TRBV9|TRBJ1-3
TGTGCCAGCAGCGTAGCTACCGGCGATATAAACACCATATATTTT
CASSVATGDINTIYF
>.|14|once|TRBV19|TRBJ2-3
TGTGCCAGTAGTATCTCACGTAACACAGATACGCAGTATTTT
CASSISRNTDTQYF
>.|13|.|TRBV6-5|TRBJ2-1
TGTGCCAGCAACGAAGGGCTCTACAATGAGCAGTTCTTC
CASNEGLYNEQFF
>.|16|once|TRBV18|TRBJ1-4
TGTGCCAGCTCACCACCGCAGGGAAAAGGGGGTGAAAAACTGTTTTTT
CASSPPQGKGGEKLFF
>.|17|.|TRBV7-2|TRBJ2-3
TGTGCCAGCAGCTTAGCGGGGGCGGGAGTATCTTCAGATACGCAGTATTTT
CASSLAGAGVSSDTQYF
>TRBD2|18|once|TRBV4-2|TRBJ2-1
TGTGCCAGCAGCCAAGTCGGACTAGCGGGAGGGCTTGGCAATGAGCAGTTCTTC
CASSQVGLAGGLGNEQFF
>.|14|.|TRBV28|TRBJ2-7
TGTGCCAGCAGTCAACTCGCTTCAGGGTACGAGCAGTACTTC
CASSQLASGYEQYF
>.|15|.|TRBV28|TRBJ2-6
TGTGCCAGCAGTTCCCCTTCGCCTGGGGCCAACGTCCTGACTTTC
CASSSPSPGANVLTF
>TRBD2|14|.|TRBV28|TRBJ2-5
TGTGCCAGCAGCCGGGGGGGGCGTCAAGAGACCCAGTACTTC
CASSRGGRQETQYF
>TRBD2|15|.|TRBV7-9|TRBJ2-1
TGTGCCAGCAGCAAACGACTAGCGGGCGGCAATGAGCAGTTCTTC
CASSKRLAGGNEQFF
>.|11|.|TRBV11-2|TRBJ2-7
TGTGCCAGCAGCTTTCACTACGAGCAGTACTTC
CASSFHYEQYF
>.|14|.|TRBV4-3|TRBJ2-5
TGCGCCAGCAGCCAAGTTGGGCTGGAAGGGACCCAGTACTTC
CASSQVGLEGTQYF
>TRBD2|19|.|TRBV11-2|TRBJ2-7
TGTGCCAGCAGCCGCCGTGGGCGGGAGACCCCGTCTTTACCCTACGAGCAGTACTTC
CASSRRGRETPSLPYEQYF
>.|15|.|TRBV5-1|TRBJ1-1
TGCGCCAGCAGCTTTGACGGGAAGGACGACACTGAAGCTTTCTTT
CASSFDGKDDTEAFF
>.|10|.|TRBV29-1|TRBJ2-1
TGCAGCGTTGAAGACCCGCCGCGGTTCTTC
CSVEDPPRFF